What follows is one T cell receptor beta chain and its context. Antigen: not known. These data come from a study of T cells in localized non-small cell lung cancer. Study-level points and caveats: When the top 100 tumor clones were examined, a median about 60 of them also appeared in the adjacent lung, which was paired and uninvolved. The highest T cell clonality was in uninvolved adjacent lung, above tumor.

Lung tissue at least 2 cm from the tumor margin was confirmed free of atypia. Sequencing used immunoSEQ multiplex PCR; TCRdb keeps in-frame clones, though not all of them. The table has 4,000 or so clones, about 35% seen once. The junction had 15 bases not matched to a gene; V was cut back by 2 bases and J by 7 bases. The germline V gene has CDR1 MNHGY and CDR2 SAAAGT. The CDR3 totals 17 residues. The sample was normal lung tissue next to the tumor, taken before any cancer treatment. The origin of this receptor is a woman aged 35 to 75 with stage I lung adenocarcinoma. The rearrangement uses TRBV6-8 and TRBJ1-2, with 8 bases aligning to TRBD1. CDR3 DNA sequence: TGTGCCAGCAGTTACCCCCTGGCAGGACAGGGAGGAGGTGGCTACACCTTC. Protein: CASSYPLAGQGGGGYTF.